This is a list of T cell receptor beta chains from one sample in a study of T cells expressing NK-cell markers. From the 5' RACE reads, TCRdb lists one entry per CDR3 protein and no DNA. The table lists roughly 390,000 distinct CDR3 sequences, with roughly 10% in the top ten. Input material: blood T cells: a sorted CD56 or NKG2C T cell subset, CD4+ or CD8+ T cells, or bulk PBMC T cells (not recorded which). Every receptor here comes from a woman aged 50 to 65 in good health. Both conserved end residues are part of each CDR3.

v_gene	j_gene	CDR3aa
TRBV18	TRBJ1-2	CASSPPGRGRGYGYTF
TRBV10-2	TRBJ2-1	CASSPGGGWFF
TRBV6-1	TRBJ2-2	CASSEGGRSGGELFF
TRBV5-1	TRBJ2-1	CASSKLAGGENEQFF
TRBV24-1	TRBJ1-2	CATSTLNYGYTF
TRBV12-3/TRBV12-4	TRBJ1-6	CASSFGPIGSPLHF
TRBV2	TRBJ2-1	CASGFSFYNEQFF
TRBV20-1	TRBJ2-1	CSALAGGWQFF
TRBV29-1	TRBJ1-1	CSVAGTRESFF
TRBV7-9	TRBJ2-2	CASSENRAFSGELFF
TRBV29-1	TRBJ1-3	CSVDRGDFNTIYF
TRBV4-1	TRBJ2-1	CASSHSTGLFDRFF
TRBV6-5	TRBJ2-1	CASNREHEQFF
TRBV5-6	TRBJ2-3	CASSRGKDTQYF
TRBV5-1	TRBJ2-3	CASSLDWGTDTQYF
TRBV6-1	TRBJ2-2	CASSPRTATGELFF
TRBV4-1	TRBJ2-7	CASSQNIDRLAYEQYF
TRBV14	TRBJ1-2	CASSQDEDRGYTF
TRBV20-1	TRBJ1-5	CSARKAPEQPQHF
TRBV20-1	TRBJ2-6	CATADRSGANVLTF
TRBV12-5	TRBJ1-5	CASGNSRGAQIQPQHF
TRBV30	TRBJ2-7	CAWSDDNSYEQYF
TRBV5-1	TRBJ1-5	CASSLAEPGVRHF
TRBV27	TRBJ2-1	CASSAKLAIAFNEQFF
TRBV29-1	TRBJ1-1	CSVSVGWTEAFF
TRBV7-9	TRBJ2-1	CASSSGLAGGPHNEQFF
TRBV6-5	TRBJ2-7	CASSTSGLATPEQYF
TRBV19	TRBJ2-3	CASSLWLPGLAVTDTQYF
TRBV10-3	TRBJ2-7	CAISAGVVSSYEQYF
TRBV5-1	TRBJ2-3	CASSFRRGERDTQYF
TRBV7-8	TRBJ2-5	CASSFSLQETQYF
TRBV27	TRBJ2-2	CASSFGGAAGELFF
TRBV24-1	TRBJ2-2	CATRSGGFTGELFF
TRBV20-1	TRBJ2-4	CSAPRGQGGNIQYF
TRBV28	TRBJ2-5	CASSFRAGAETQYF
TRBV9	TRBJ2-1	CASSVAGAFSSYNEQFF
TRBV27	TRBJ1-1	CASSSSGTEAFF
TRBV10-3	TRBJ2-5	CAISQVRRTGGSETQYF
TRBV9	TRBJ2-1	CASSVKAPPGVYEQFF
TRBV12-2	TRBJ2-3	CASRSEGVQRYLTDTQYF
TRBV6-4	TRBJ2-2	CASGDVGGAGELFF
TRBV11-3	TRBJ2-2	CASSSTGYVTGELFF
TRBV20-1	TRBJ2-5	CSARDLAGKGVQETQYF
TRBV24-1	TRBJ2-3	CATSASEGAGDTQYF
TRBV11-2	TRBJ2-2	CASSLGQGADTGELFF
TRBV24-1	TRBJ1-5	CATHSVLSLVVPYQPQHF
TRBV9	TRBJ2-2	CASSVGGTDTGELFF
TRBV29-1	TRBJ2-2	CSVASGTPGELFF
TRBV7-9	TRBJ2-6	CAETSSGANVLTF
TRBV3-1	TRBJ2-5	CASGSGGETQYF
TRBV14	TRBJ1-2	CASSPHGGASYGYTF
TRBV29-1	TRBJ2-7	CSGGGGDRAYEQYF
TRBV21-1	TRBJ2-5	CASKVEFEETQYF
TRBV5-1	TRBJ1-2	CASSLVRADYGYTF
TRBV12-3/TRBV12-4	TRBJ2-3	CASKGRWRGINTDTQYF
TRBV5-1	TRBJ1-2	CASSLEGHSGYGYTF
TRBV29-1	TRBJ2-7	CSVVGTGVSYEQYF